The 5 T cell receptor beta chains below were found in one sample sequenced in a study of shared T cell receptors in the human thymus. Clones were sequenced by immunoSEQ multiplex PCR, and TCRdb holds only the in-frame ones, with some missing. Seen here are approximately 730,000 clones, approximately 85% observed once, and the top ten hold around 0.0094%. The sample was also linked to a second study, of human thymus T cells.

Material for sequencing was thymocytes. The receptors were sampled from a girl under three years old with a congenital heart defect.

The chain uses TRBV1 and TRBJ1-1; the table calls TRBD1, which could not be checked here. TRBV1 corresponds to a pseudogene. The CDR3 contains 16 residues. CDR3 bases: TGCACCAGCAGCCAGGGGGCTTGCAGGGGGTTCACTGAAGCTTTCTTT. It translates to CTSSQGACRGFTEAFF.

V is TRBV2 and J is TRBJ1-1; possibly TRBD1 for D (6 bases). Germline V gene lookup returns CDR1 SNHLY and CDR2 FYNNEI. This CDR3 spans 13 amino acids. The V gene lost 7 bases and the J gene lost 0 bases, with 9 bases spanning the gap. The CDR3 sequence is CASKGDLNTEAFF. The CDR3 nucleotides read TGTGCCAGCAAGGGGGATCTGAACACTGAAGCTTTCTTT.

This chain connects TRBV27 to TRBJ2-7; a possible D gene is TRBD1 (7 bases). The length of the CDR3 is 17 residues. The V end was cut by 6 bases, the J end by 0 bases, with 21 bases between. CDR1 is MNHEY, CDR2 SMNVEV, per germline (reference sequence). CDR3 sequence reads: CASSHRGRTGSSYEQYF. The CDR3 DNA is TGTGCCAGCAGCCACCGGGGGAGGACAGGAAGCTCCTACGAGCAGTACTTC.

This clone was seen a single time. Here the CDR3 reads CASSESWWQDTEAFF. For the CDR3, the DNA is TGCGCCAGCAGTGAGTCATGGTGGCAAGACACTGAAGCTTTCTTT. The V call is TRBV10-1, the J call TRBJ1-1; the D is unclear. Trimming removed 0 bases at V and 3 bases at J, with 11 bases between. The CDR3 has 15 residues. Germline values: CDR1 WNHNN, CDR2 SYGVQD (reference sequence).

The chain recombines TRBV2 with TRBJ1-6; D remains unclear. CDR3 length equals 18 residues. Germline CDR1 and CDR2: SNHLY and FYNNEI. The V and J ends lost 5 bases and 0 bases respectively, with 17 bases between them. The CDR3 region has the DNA TGTGCCAGCAGTTCCTCCCAAGTAGATCCCTCCTATAATTCACCCCTCCACTTT. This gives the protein CASSSSQVDPSYNSPLHF.